These 19 T cell receptor beta chains share one sample of origin, sequenced in a study of T-cell memory formation after mild COVID-19. TCRdb independently ran MiXCR on the 5' RACE reads; one entry per CDR3 protein. Of 250,000 to 300,000 distinct CDR3 sequences in the sample, roughly 16% were seen once. The sequenced sample consisted of PBMCs or a T cell subset sorted from them (not recorded which). The origin of the receptors is a man aged 18 to 29 who had mild COVID-19 (a few samples of this study predate the infection). Cell type and time point are not known.

This clonotype was recorded once. This chain links TRBV4-2 with TRBJ1-6, with a tentative D call TRBD1 (5 bases). The ends were cut back, 6 bases at V and 7 bases at J, with 13 bases in the middle. Germline V lookup: CDR1 LGHNA, CDR2 YNFKEQ. The CDR3 has 14 residues. The CDR3 region is CASSVDQGNSPLHF. For the CDR3, the DNA is TGTGCCAGCAGTGTAGACCAGGGAAATTCACCCCTCCACTTT.

J is TRBJ2-1 and V is TRBV10-1, with 9 nucleotides matching TRBD1. Germline assignment: CDR1 WNHNN and CDR2 SYGVQD (reference sequence). This CDR3 comprises 17 residues. With 2 bases clipped from V and 10 bases from J, the junction kept 15 bases outside the gene matches. CDR3 amino acids: CASSETGQGPSLVEQFF. In DNA form, the CDR3 reads TGCGCCAGCAGTGAGACGGGACAGGGCCCTTCGTTGGTAGAGCAGTTCTTC.

The chain carries TRBV7-2 and TRBJ1-5; D unclear. Germline V lookup: CDR1 SGHTA, CDR2 FQGNSA. The ends were cut back, 3 bases at V and 0 bases at J, with 9 bases in the middle. The CDR3 totals 15 residues. CDR3 region: CASSFAGFSNQPQHF. In DNA form, the CDR3 reads TGTGCCAGCAGCTTCGCCGGGTTTAGCAATCAGCCCCAGCATTTT.

This clonotype was observed a handful of times. V gene TRBV5-1 combines with J gene TRBJ2-6; TRBD1 might be the D (6 bases). V dropped 4 bases and J dropped 4 bases, with 12 bases sitting between them. The CDR3 has 15 residues. Germline assignment: CDR1 SGHRS and CDR2 YFSETQ. The DNA for the CDR3 is TGCGCCAGCAGCAGACAGGAAGCCGGGGCCAACGTCCTGACTTTC. Its translation is CASSRQEAGANVLTF.

CDR3 protein: CASSLSLQETQYF. CDR3 DNA: TGTGCCAGCAGTTTGTCCCTCCAAGAGACCCAGTACTTC. V and J are TRBV12-3 or TRBV12-4 and TRBJ2-5; D remains unclear. The CDR3 consists of 13 residues. Trimming took 3 bases from V and 1 from J, leaving 6 bases between them.

V is TRBV5-1 and J is TRBJ1-4; no reliable D call. From germline, CDR1 is SGHRS and CDR2 YFSETQ. The ends were cut back, 0 bases at V and 5 bases at J, with 8 bases in the middle. The CDR3 length is 14 residues. CDR3 sequence (DNA): TGCGCCAGCAGCTTGGGGAGGCCGAATGAAAAACTGTTTTTT. Encoded protein: CASSLGRPNEKLFF.

The sample holds many counts of this clonotype. This rearrangement joins TRBV12-3 or TRBV12-4 to TRBJ1-1; D perhaps matches TRBD1 (5 bases). The CDR3 covers 14 residues. V lost 1 base and J 3 bases, leaving 9 bases between the germline ends. CDR3 nucleotides: TGTGCCAGCAGTTTAGTAGGGGTTGACACTGAAGCTTTCTTT. Amino acid sequence: CASSLVGVDTEAFF.

This clonotype has just a few counts. This chain uses TRBV5-1 with TRBJ2-1; TRBD1 matches at 11 bases. Germline V lookup: CDR1 SGHRS, CDR2 YFSETQ. The V gene end was trimmed by 4 bases and the J gene end by 7 bases; junction bases not matched to a gene: 10. The length of the CDR3 is 16 residues. Here the CDR3 DNA reads TGCGCCAGCAGCCCTCAACCGGGACAGGGGGTAAATGAGCAGTTCTTC. As protein: CASSPQPGQGVNEQFF.

In its sample, this clonotype was seen a few times. The chain carries TRBV6-5 and TRBJ2-3; D is possibly TRBD1 or TRBD2 (5 bases each). The germline V gene has CDR1 MNHEY and CDR2 SVGAGI. The V gene lost 6 bases and the J gene lost 2 bases, with 18 bases spanning the gap. The CDR3 consists of 16 residues. The CDR3 here is CASRDWGSSDTDTQYF. The CDR3 region has the DNA TGTGCCAGCAGAGACTGGGGGAGCAGTGACACAGATACGCAGTATTTT.

CDR3 nucleotides: TGTGCCAGCAGACCTAGGACAGACATGAACACTGAAGCTTTCTTT. It codes for CASRPRTDMNTEAFF. J is TRBJ1-1 and V is TRBV9, with TRBD1 as a possible D gene (6 bases). CDR1 is SGDLS and CDR2 is YYNGEE in the germline V gene. The CDR3 runs 15 residues. Trimming pared 5 bases from V and 0 bases from J, leaving 14 bases between.

This clonotype has more than one count but fewer than ten. V is TRBV20-1 and J is TRBJ2-7; the D call may be TRBD1 or TRBD2 (6 bases each). The germline V and J ends were trimmed by 7 bases and 0 bases, with 10 bases remaining between them. This CDR3 has 12 amino acids. Per germline, CDR1 DFQATT and CDR2 SNEGSKA (reference sequence). CDR3 sequence: CSGRGLSYEQYF. CDR3 DNA: TGCAGTGGCCGGGGGCTCTCCTACGAGCAGTACTTC.

This clonotype was seen a few times. The V gene is TRBV20-1, the J gene TRBJ1-5, with a tentative D call TRBD1 (5 bases). Trimming pared 6 bases from V and 6 bases from J, leaving 21 bases between. There are 15 residues in the CDR3. CDR1 is DFQATT, CDR2 SNEGSKA, per germline (reference sequence). The CDR3 region has the DNA TGCAGTGCCTCCATAGGGACGTTTGTAACTCAGCCCCAGCATTTT. Translation: CSASIGTFVTQPQHF.

This clonotype was seen many times. The V gene is TRBV10-3, the J gene TRBJ1-2; D possibly corresponds to TRBD1 (6 bases). With 0 bases removed from V and 4 bases from J, the gap between germline ends came to 9 bases. Germline CDR1 and CDR2: ENHRY and SYGVKD. This CDR3 is 14 amino acids long. The CDR3 region is CAISESEGGYGYTF. CDR3 DNA: TGTGCCATCAGTGAGTCGGAGGGGGGCTATGGCTACACCTTC.

This chain uses TRBV5-1 with TRBJ2-2; D ambiguous. Trimming took off 3 bases at V and 1 base at J, with 4 bases between the two ends. Germline CDR1 is SGHRS and CDR2 is YFSETQ. The CDR3 covers 13 residues. CDR3 coding DNA: TGCGCCAGCAGCTGGCGGAACACCGGGGAGCTGTTTTTT. This sequence encodes CASSWRNTGELFF.

The CDR3 sequence: CATSLLRGLNEQFF. The DNA for the CDR3 is TGTGCCACCAGTTTACTAAGGGGACTCAATGAGCAGTTCTTC. The chain has TRBV15 and TRBJ2-1, with D perhaps matching TRBD2 (6 bases). This CDR3 comprises 14 residues. CDR1 LNHNV and CDR2 YYDKDF come from the germline V gene (reference sequence). Trimming pared 6 bases from V and 6 bases from J, leaving 15 bases between.

CDR3 bases: TGTGCCACCCTTTCTCGACAGGGGCAGGGTCTATATGGCTACACCTTC. Its protein product is CATLSRQGQGLYGYTF. The chain couples TRBV28 to TRBJ1-2, with TRBD1 matching over 8 bases. The CDR3 spans 16 residues. Germline V gene lookup returns CDR1 MDHEN and CDR2 SYDVKM. V dropped 10 bases and J dropped 5; count of bases not matched to a gene: 18.

This chain uses TRBV5-6 with TRBJ1-5; D gene unclear. Trimming cost V 3 bases and J 8 bases, with 6 bases left between them. The CDR3 has 11 amino acids. The germline V gene encodes CDR1 SGHDT and CDR2 YYEEEE. DNA of the CDR3: TGTGCCAGCAGCTCGATTGAGCCCCAGCATTTT. Amino acid sequence: CASSSIEPQHF.

The chain joins TRBV5-1 to TRBJ2-3; weak D call: TRBD2 (7 bases). Looked up from germline, CDR1 is SGHRS and CDR2 is YFSETQ. Between the trimmed V and J ends, which lost 6 bases and 6 bases, there was a span of 20 bases. This CDR3 is built from 15 residues. The CDR3 nucleotides are TGCGCCAGCACCCGGGGAGGGGGAGCCGGGGATACGCAGTATTTT. Residues: CASTRGGGAGDTQYF.

J is TRBJ1-6 and V is TRBV12-3 or TRBV12-4; 8 bases agree with TRBD1. V lost 6 bases and J lost 0; bases outside the gene matches: 4. CDR3 length: 16 residues. The chain's CDR3 is CASSPGQDSYNSPLHF. The CDR3 coding sequence is TGTGCCAGCAGCCCGGGACAGGACTCCTATAATTCACCCCTCCACTTT.